This entry features one TCR beta chain sequence. With a J-beta primer mix and a sample-barcoded 5' primer, a second PCR ran 7 to 11 cycles. Every molecule of cDNA carried a tag from a template-switch adaptor with 12 random nucleotides. TCRdb recomputed calls from the 5' RACE reads with MiXCR, one row per CDR3 protein. The sample has 1.5 million to 2 million distinct CDR3 sequences; roughly 27% are singletons. The data were obtained in a study of blood T cells in healthy people across ages. The V gene's germline CDR1 is MNHEY and CDR2 SVGEGT. Trimming took 6 bases from V and 3 from J, leaving 6 bases between them. The CDR3 extends over 11 amino acids.

This TCR was recovered from a woman in her twenties or thirties in good health. Sequencing was carried out using blood. This sequence joins TRBV6-2 or TRBV6-3 and TRBJ2-7; D not certain. The CDR3 bases are TGTGCCAGCAGATTTTGCTACGAGCAGTACTTC. Amino acids: CASRFCYEQYF.